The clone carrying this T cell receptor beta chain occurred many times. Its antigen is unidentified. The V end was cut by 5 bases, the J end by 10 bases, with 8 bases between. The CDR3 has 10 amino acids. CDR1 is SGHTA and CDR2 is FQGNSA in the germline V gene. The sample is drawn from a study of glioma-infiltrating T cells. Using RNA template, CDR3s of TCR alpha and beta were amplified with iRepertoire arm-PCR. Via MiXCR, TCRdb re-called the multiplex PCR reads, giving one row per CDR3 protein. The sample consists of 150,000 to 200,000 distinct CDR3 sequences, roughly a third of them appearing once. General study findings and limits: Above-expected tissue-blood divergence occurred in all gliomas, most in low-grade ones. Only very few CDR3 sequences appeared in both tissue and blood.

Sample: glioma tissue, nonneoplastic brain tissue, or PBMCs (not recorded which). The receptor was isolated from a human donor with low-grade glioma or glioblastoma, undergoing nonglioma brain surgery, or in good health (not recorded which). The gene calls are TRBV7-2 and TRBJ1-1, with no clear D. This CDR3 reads CASSAGVAFF. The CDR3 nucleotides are TGTGCCAGCAGCGCCGGAGTAGCTTTCTTT.